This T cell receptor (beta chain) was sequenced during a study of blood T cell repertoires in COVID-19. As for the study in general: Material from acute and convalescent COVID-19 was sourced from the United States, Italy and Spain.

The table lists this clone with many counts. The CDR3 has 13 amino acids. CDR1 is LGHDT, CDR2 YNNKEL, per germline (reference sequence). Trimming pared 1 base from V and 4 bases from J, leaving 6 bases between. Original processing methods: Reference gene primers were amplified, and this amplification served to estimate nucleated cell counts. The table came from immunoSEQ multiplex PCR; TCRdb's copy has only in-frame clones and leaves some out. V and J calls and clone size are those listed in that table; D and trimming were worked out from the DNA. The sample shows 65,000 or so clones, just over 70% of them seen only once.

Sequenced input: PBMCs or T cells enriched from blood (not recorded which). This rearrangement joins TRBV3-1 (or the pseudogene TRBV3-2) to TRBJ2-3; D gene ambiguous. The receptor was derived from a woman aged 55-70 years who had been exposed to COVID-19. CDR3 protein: CASSQGTPDTQYF. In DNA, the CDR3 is TGTGCCAGCAGCCAAGGAACTCCAGATACGCAGTATTTT.